The present T cell receptor beta chain was sequenced within a study of T cell responses to AZD1222 COVID-19 vaccine. Regarding the study as a whole: It was only five to seven AZD1222 recipients who were seropositive at baseline.

Repertoires were generated with immunoSEQ multiplex PCR, while TCRdb's copy carries only in-frame clones and drops some. The sample yields around 99,000 clones, about 93% seen once. Concerning this clone itself: The antigen is undetermined.

CDR1 MGHRA and CDR2 YSYEKL come from the germline V gene. V was clipped by 3 bases and J by 1 base, with 6 bases between them. The CDR3 length is 14 residues. The sequences come from peripheral blood, collected on day 0 of AZD1222 vaccination. This receptor was taken from an adult in good health. The genes are TRBV4-1 and TRBJ2-2; no definite D call. CDR3 amino acids: CASSHSQNTGELFF. The DNA for the CDR3 is TGCGCCAGCAGCCATTCGCAGAACACCGGGGAGCTGTTTTTT.